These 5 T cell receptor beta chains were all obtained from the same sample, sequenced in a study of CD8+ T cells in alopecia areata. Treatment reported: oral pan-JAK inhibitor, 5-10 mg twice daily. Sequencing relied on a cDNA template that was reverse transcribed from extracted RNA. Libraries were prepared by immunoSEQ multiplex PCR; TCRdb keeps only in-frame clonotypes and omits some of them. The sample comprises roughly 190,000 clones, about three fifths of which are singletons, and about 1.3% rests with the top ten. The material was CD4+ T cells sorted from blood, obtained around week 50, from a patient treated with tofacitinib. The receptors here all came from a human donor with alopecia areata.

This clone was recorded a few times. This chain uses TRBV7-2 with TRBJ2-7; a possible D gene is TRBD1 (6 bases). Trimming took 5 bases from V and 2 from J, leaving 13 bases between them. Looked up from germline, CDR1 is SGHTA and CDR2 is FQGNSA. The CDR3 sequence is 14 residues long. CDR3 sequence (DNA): TGTGCCAGCAGCCATGGACAGATACCCTACGAGCAGTACTTC. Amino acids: CASSHGQIPYEQYF.

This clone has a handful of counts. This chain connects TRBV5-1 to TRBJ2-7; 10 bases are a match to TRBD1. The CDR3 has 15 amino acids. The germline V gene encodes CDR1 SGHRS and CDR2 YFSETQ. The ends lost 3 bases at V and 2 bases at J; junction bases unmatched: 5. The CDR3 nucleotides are TGCGCCAGCAGCTCCTCGGGACAGGGGCCCTACGAGCAGTACTTC. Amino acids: CASSSSGQGPYEQYF.

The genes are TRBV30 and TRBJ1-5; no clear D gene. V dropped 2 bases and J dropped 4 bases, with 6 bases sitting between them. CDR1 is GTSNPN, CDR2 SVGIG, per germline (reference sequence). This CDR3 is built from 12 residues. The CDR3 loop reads CAWSRSNQPQHF. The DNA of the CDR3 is TGTGCCTGGAGTAGGAGTAATCAGCCCCAGCATTTT.

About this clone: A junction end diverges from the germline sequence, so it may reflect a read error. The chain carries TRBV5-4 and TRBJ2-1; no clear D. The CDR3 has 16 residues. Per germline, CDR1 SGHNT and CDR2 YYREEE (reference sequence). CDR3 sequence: CASSSSRQDSNNEQFF. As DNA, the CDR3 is TGTGCCAGCAGCTCCTCTCGACAAGACTCCAACAATGAGCAGTTCTTC. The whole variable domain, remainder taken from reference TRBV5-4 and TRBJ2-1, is ETGVTQSPTHLIKTRGQQVTLRCSSQSGHNTVSWYQQALGQGPQFIFQYYREEENGRGNFPPRFSGLQFPNYSSELNVNALELDDSALYLCASSSSRQDSNNEQFFGPGTRLTVL.

The CDR3 sequence: CSAEKETQYF. The CDR3 region has the DNA TGCAGTGCGGAGAAGGAGACCCAGTACTTC. This sequence joins TRBV20-1 and TRBJ2-5, with D hard to call. With 6 bases removed from V and 5 bases from J, the gap between germline ends came to 7 bases. The germline CDR1 and CDR2 sequences are DFQATT and SNEGSKA (reference sequence). The CDR3 runs to 10 residues.